Listed below are T cell receptor beta chains from one sample, sequenced in a study of blood T cells in healthy people across ages. TCRdb independently ran MiXCR on the 5' RACE reads; one entry per CDR3 protein. The data contain around 1,000,000 distinct CDR3 sequences, about 23% of them seen just once; the ten biggest clones take up approximately 0.79%. The same data also contributed to another study, on T cells of mothers and their children.

Material for sequencing was blood. The receptors were sampled from a girl aged 2 to 10 in good health. Each CDR3 is given with its conserved first and last residue. Fields, in order: clone size, D gene, V gene, J gene, CDR3 protein, CDR3 DNA. A D gene is named only where the DNA matches it firmly. Rows may omit the clone size; those that give it use once, few, many or a size class.

clone_size: NA
d_call: NA
v_call: TRBV29-1
j_call: TRBJ2-1
cdr3_aa: CSVWMRGYNEQFF
cdr3_nt: TGCAGCGTTTGGATGAGGGGCTACAATGAGCAGTTCTTC

clone_size: few
d_call: NA
v_call: TRBV29-1
j_call: TRBJ2-3
cdr3_aa: CSSNVPGRTDTQYF
cdr3_nt: TGCAGCTCGAACGTCCCGGGGAGGACAGATACGCAGTATTTT

clone_size: once
d_call: NA
v_call: TRBV6-1
j_call: TRBJ2-2
cdr3_aa: CATRRFGGGTGELFF
cdr3_nt: TGTGCCACCCGAAGGTTCGGGGGAGGCACCGGGGAGCTGTTTTTT

clone_size: many
d_call: NA
v_call: TRBV20-1
j_call: TRBJ1-1
cdr3_aa: CSARRVNTEAFF
cdr3_nt: TGCAGTGCTCGACGGGTGAACACTGAAGCTTTCTTT

clone_size: NA
d_call: NA
v_call: TRBV28
j_call: TRBJ1-1
cdr3_aa: CASELIGRNTEAFF
cdr3_nt: TGTGCCAGCGAACTGATCGGCAGGAACACTGAAGCTTTCTTT

clone_size: few
d_call: NA
v_call: TRBV27
j_call: TRBJ2-7
cdr3_aa: CASSLIRESYEQYF
cdr3_nt: TGTGCCAGCAGTTTAATCCGGGAGAGCTACGAGCAGTACTTC

clone_size: few
d_call: NA
v_call: TRBV7-9
j_call: TRBJ2-2
cdr3_aa: CASSFPRTGELFF
cdr3_nt: TGTGCCAGCAGCTTCCCTCGTACCGGGGAGCTGTTTTTT

clone_size: NA
d_call: NA
v_call: TRBV4-2
j_call: TRBJ2-3
cdr3_aa: CASSLGEREDTQYF
cdr3_nt: TGTGCCAGCAGCCTCGGGGAAAGAGAAGATACGCAGTATTTT

clone_size: few
d_call: NA
v_call: TRBV28
j_call: TRBJ1-2
cdr3_aa: CASSLFAVPPNYGYTF
cdr3_nt: TGTGCCAGCAGTTTATTTGCTGTGCCGCCTAACTATGGCTACACCTTC

clone_size: NA
d_call: NA
v_call: TRBV12-3/TRBV12-4
j_call: TRBJ2-1
cdr3_aa: CASIGGNNEQFF
cdr3_nt: TGTGCCAGCATCGGCGGTAACAACGAGCAGTTCTTC

clone_size: NA
d_call: NA
v_call: TRBV5-1
j_call: TRBJ2-7
cdr3_aa: CASSLEATLISEQYF
cdr3_nt: TGCGCCAGCAGCTTGGAGGCGACTCTCATCTCCGAGCAGTACTTC

clone_size: NA
d_call: TRBD1
v_call: TRBV2
j_call: TRBJ1-2
cdr3_aa: CASTDDRGNYGYTF
cdr3_nt: TGTGCCAGCACGGATGACAGGGGCAACTATGGCTACACCTTC

clone_size: NA
d_call: TRBD2
v_call: TRBV3-1
j_call: TRBJ2-5
cdr3_aa: CASSGRASGGQETQYF
cdr3_nt: TGTGCCAGCAGCGGACGGGCTAGCGGGGGACAAGAGACCCAGTACTTC

clone_size: few
d_call: NA
v_call: TRBV11-2
j_call: TRBJ2-1
cdr3_aa: CASSLSMMGQFF
cdr3_nt: TGTGCCAGCAGCTTGTCAATGATGGGGCAGTTCTTC

clone_size: NA
d_call: NA
v_call: TRBV6-1
j_call: TRBJ2-7
cdr3_aa: CASSWDRLNDEQYF
cdr3_nt: TGTGCCAGCAGCTGGGACCGCCTAAACGACGAGCAGTACTTC

clone_size: few
d_call: NA
v_call: TRBV12-3/TRBV12-4
j_call: TRBJ2-4
cdr3_aa: CASSFGHPNIQYF
cdr3_nt: TGTGCCAGCAGTTTTGGGCACCCCAACATTCAGTACTTC

clone_size: few
d_call: NA
v_call: TRBV12-3/TRBV12-4
j_call: TRBJ2-2
cdr3_aa: CASSRTGSGELFF
cdr3_nt: TGTGCCAGCAGTCGAACAGGGTCCGGGGAGCTGTTTTTT

clone_size: many
d_call: TRBD1
v_call: TRBV6-5
j_call: TRBJ2-7
cdr3_aa: CASSYAGQVHFEQYF
cdr3_nt: TGTGCCAGCAGTTACGCGGGACAGGTACATTTCGAGCAGTACTTC

clone_size: few
d_call: NA
v_call: TRBV28
j_call: TRBJ1-2
cdr3_aa: CASSFKQINYGYTF
cdr3_nt: TGTGCCAGCAGTTTTAAACAGATTAACTATGGCTACACCTTC

clone_size: NA
d_call: TRBD2
v_call: TRBV4-3
j_call: TRBJ2-1
cdr3_aa: CASSQDGIWAGGDNEQFF
cdr3_nt: TGCGCCAGCAGCCAAGATGGTATCTGGGCGGGGGGAGACAATGAGCAGTTCTTC

clone_size: NA
d_call: TRBD1
v_call: TRBV28
j_call: TRBJ2-5
cdr3_aa: CASRIGTGVVQYF
cdr3_nt: TGTGCCAGCAGAATCGGGACAGGGGTCGTGCAGTACTTC

clone_size: many
d_call: NA
v_call: TRBV7-3
j_call: TRBJ2-3
cdr3_aa: CASSFGPTDTQYF
cdr3_nt: TGTGCCAGCAGCTTCGGACCCACAGATACGCAGTATTTT

clone_size: NA
d_call: NA
v_call: TRBV3-1
j_call: TRBJ2-5
cdr3_aa: CASSRLRGTGGVETQYF
cdr3_nt: TGTGCCAGCAGCCGATTAAGGGGCACAGGTGGGGTAGAGACCCAGTACTTC

clone_size: few
d_call: NA
v_call: TRBV7-8
j_call: TRBJ1-5
cdr3_aa: CASSRGGGGQPQHF
cdr3_nt: TGTGCCAGCAGCCGCGGCGGGGGCGGGCAGCCCCAGCATTTT

clone_size: many
d_call: NA
v_call: TRBV7-9
j_call: TRBJ1-2
cdr3_aa: CASSFSIGDTF
cdr3_nt: TGTGCCAGCAGCTTTTCGATTGGGGACACCTTC

clone_size: few
d_call: TRBD2
v_call: TRBV7-3
j_call: TRBJ2-1
cdr3_aa: CASSPPGTSRSSYNEQFF
cdr3_nt: TGTGCCAGCAGTCCTCCCGGGACTAGCCGCAGCTCCTACAATGAGCAGTTCTTC

clone_size: few
d_call: NA
v_call: TRBV14
j_call: TRBJ1-6
cdr3_aa: CASSQEPLTGNSPLHF
cdr3_nt: TGTGCCAGCAGCCAAGAGCCCCTCACGGGGAATTCACCCCTCCACTTT

clone_size: NA
d_call: NA
v_call: TRBV12-3/TRBV12-4
j_call: TRBJ2-1
cdr3_aa: CASSLEGDINEQFF
cdr3_nt: TGTGCCAGCAGTTTAGAAGGGGACATCAATGAGCAGTTCTTC

clone_size: once
d_call: NA
v_call: TRBV20-1
j_call: TRBJ2-7
cdr3_aa: CSARLGNFHEQYF
cdr3_nt: TGCAGTGCTAGACTGGGTAATTTTCACGAGCAGTACTTC

clone_size: NA
d_call: NA
v_call: TRBV20-1
j_call: TRBJ2-3
cdr3_aa: CSARVGPTDTQYF
cdr3_nt: TGCAGTGCTAGAGTTGGTCCCACAGATACGCAGTATTTT

clone_size: once
d_call: NA
v_call: TRBV12-3/TRBV12-4
j_call: TRBJ2-3
cdr3_aa: CASSRASHTDTQYF
cdr3_nt: TGTGCCAGCAGCCGCGCCTCTCACACAGATACGCAGTATTTT

clone_size: few
d_call: NA
v_call: TRBV12-3/TRBV12-4
j_call: TRBJ2-1
cdr3_aa: CASSFLRAYEQFF
cdr3_nt: TGTGCCAGCAGTTTTTTGCGGGCCTATGAGCAGTTCTTC

clone_size: few
d_call: TRBD1
v_call: TRBV18
j_call: TRBJ2-5
cdr3_aa: CASKDIDRTGRETQYF
cdr3_nt: TGTGCCAGCAAGGATATCGACCGGACAGGGAGGGAGACCCAGTACTTC

clone_size: NA
d_call: TRBD1
v_call: TRBV5-5
j_call: TRBJ1-6
cdr3_aa: CASSGETGESPLHF
cdr3_nt: TGTGCCAGCAGCGGAGAGACAGGGGAATCACCCCTCCACTTT

clone_size: NA
d_call: NA
v_call: TRBV20-1
j_call: TRBJ2-3
cdr3_aa: CSASLRDTQYF
cdr3_nt: TGCAGTGCTAGTTTAAGAGATACGCAGTATTTT

clone_size: NA
d_call: NA
v_call: TRBV7-2
j_call: TRBJ2-1
cdr3_aa: CASSLEWKASVF
cdr3_nt: TGTGCCAGCAGCTTAGAATGGAAGGCTTCGGTCTTC

clone_size: NA
d_call: NA
v_call: TRBV20-1
j_call: TRBJ1-2
cdr3_aa: CSARSVGTGGYTF
cdr3_nt: TGCAGTGCTAGATCTGTGGGCACCGGGGGCTACACCTTC

clone_size: few
d_call: NA
v_call: TRBV7-9
j_call: TRBJ1-2
cdr3_aa: CASSQINRDGYTF
cdr3_nt: TGTGCCAGCAGCCAAATAAACAGAGATGGCTACACCTTC

clone_size: NA
d_call: NA
v_call: TRBV20-1
j_call: TRBJ2-7
cdr3_aa: CSANKGSYEQYF
cdr3_nt: TGCAGTGCCAATAAAGGGTCCTACGAGCAGTACTTC

clone_size: NA
d_call: NA
v_call: TRBV28
j_call: TRBJ2-1
cdr3_aa: CASSDTLSSYNEQFF
cdr3_nt: TGTGCCAGCAGTGACACTCTAAGCTCCTACAATGAGCAGTTCTTC

clone_size: NA
d_call: NA
v_call: TRBV9
j_call: TRBJ2-1
cdr3_aa: CASSEGSGNEQFF
cdr3_nt: TGTGCCAGCAGCGAGGGATCGGGCAATGAGCAGTTCTTC

clone_size: NA
d_call: NA
v_call: TRBV6-6
j_call: TRBJ1-1
cdr3_aa: CASKEPRDAEAFF
cdr3_nt: TGTGCCAGCAAGGAACCCCGGGACGCTGAAGCTTTCTTT

clone_size: NA
d_call: TRBD1
v_call: TRBV12-3/TRBV12-4
j_call: TRBJ1-1
cdr3_aa: CASRKNLGGNTEAFF
cdr3_nt: TGTGCCAGCAGAAAAAATTTAGGGGGCAACACTGAAGCTTTCTTT

clone_size: NA
d_call: NA
v_call: TRBV20-1
j_call: TRBJ2-5
cdr3_aa: CSARDVGSRVQETQYF
cdr3_nt: TGCAGTGCTAGAGACGTTGGGTCGAGGGTTCAAGAGACCCAGTACTTC

clone_size: few
d_call: NA
v_call: TRBV6-5
j_call: TRBJ1-2
cdr3_aa: CASSYGLGGRGLQNGYTF
cdr3_nt: TGTGCCAGCAGTTACGGTTTGGGGGGGCGAGGATTGCAAAATGGCTACACCTTC

clone_size: NA
d_call: NA
v_call: TRBV4-1
j_call: TRBJ2-7
cdr3_aa: CASSQDRWGHEQYF
cdr3_nt: TGCGCCAGCAGCCAAGATAGGTGGGGGCACGAGCAGTACTTC

clone_size: NA
d_call: TRBD1
v_call: TRBV11-2
j_call: TRBJ2-3
cdr3_aa: CASSSLNRGRADTQYF
cdr3_nt: TGTGCCAGCAGCTCCCTCAACAGGGGGCGAGCAGATACGCAGTATTTT

clone_size: many
d_call: TRBD1
v_call: TRBV28
j_call: TRBJ2-5
cdr3_aa: CASRTGGRETQYF
cdr3_nt: TGTGCCAGCAGGACAGGGGGCAGGGAGACCCAGTACTTC

clone_size: NA
d_call: NA
v_call: TRBV7-3
j_call: TRBJ2-1
cdr3_aa: CASSPSVSSYNEQFF
cdr3_nt: TGTGCCAGCAGCCCCTCCGTTAGCTCCTACAATGAGCAGTTCTTC

clone_size: NA
d_call: TRBD2
v_call: TRBV13
j_call: TRBJ2-5
cdr3_aa: CASSLLAVKQETQYF
cdr3_nt: TGTGCCAGCAGCTTACTAGCGGTTAAGCAAGAGACCCAGTACTTC

clone_size: NA
d_call: NA
v_call: TRBV18
j_call: TRBJ2-1
cdr3_aa: CASSPQGRDEQFF
cdr3_nt: TGTGCCAGCTCACCCCAGGGGAGGGATGAGCAGTTCTTC

clone_size: NA
d_call: TRBD2
v_call: TRBV7-2
j_call: TRBJ2-5
cdr3_aa: CASSLSGLAAGETQYF
cdr3_nt: TGTGCCAGCAGCTTAAGTGGACTAGCGGCGGGAGAGACCCAGTACTTC

clone_size: NA
d_call: NA
v_call: TRBV12-3/TRBV12-4
j_call: TRBJ2-5
cdr3_aa: CASSLHSQETQYF
cdr3_nt: TGTGCCAGCAGTTTACACAGCCAAGAGACCCAGTACTTC

clone_size: NA
d_call: NA
v_call: TRBV28
j_call: TRBJ1-1
cdr3_aa: CASMGHLNAEAFF
cdr3_nt: TGTGCCAGTATGGGACACCTGAACGCTGAAGCTTTCTTT

clone_size: few
d_call: TRBD2
v_call: TRBV4-2
j_call: TRBJ2-3
cdr3_aa: CASNPSGATYTQYF
cdr3_nt: TGTGCCAGCAACCCGAGCGGGGCAACCTATACGCAGTATTTT